Listed below are T cell receptor beta chains from one sample, sequenced in a study of blood T cells in healthy people across ages. TCRdb itself ran the 5' RACE reads through MiXCR, one entry per CDR3 protein. The repertoire consists of 1.5 million to 2 million distinct CDR3 sequences, with roughly 32% occurring once and the leading ten covering 10% to 12%. The sequencing sample was made of blood. The receptors stem from a woman in her 30s in good health. CDR3s include the opening cysteine and the closing phenylalanine or tryptophan. Each record gives: clone size, V gene, J gene, D gene, CDR3 protein, CDR3 DNA. A D gene is named only where the DNA matches it firmly. Part of the rows lack a size; the others show once, few, many or a class for expanded clones.

clone_size: -
v_call: TRBV6-6
j_call: TRBJ2-1
d_call: -
cdr3_aa: CASAGWQGGNEQFF
cdr3_nt: TGTGCCAGCGCGGGCTGGCAGGGGGGCAATGAGCAGTTCTTC

clone_size: -
v_call: TRBV25-1
j_call: TRBJ1-4
d_call: -
cdr3_aa: CASSEGGPGRKLFF
cdr3_nt: TGTGCCAGCAGTGAAGGGGGGCCAGGGAGAAAACTGTTTTTT

clone_size: -
v_call: TRBV4-1
j_call: TRBJ2-5
d_call: TRBD2
cdr3_aa: CASSQVERGGLLGETQYF
cdr3_nt: TGCGCCAGCAGCCAAGTGGAGCGGGGGGGTTTATTGGGAGAGACCCAGTACTTC

clone_size: -
v_call: TRBV6-5
j_call: TRBJ2-5
d_call: TRBD2
cdr3_aa: CASSYPGLAGETQYF
cdr3_nt: TGTGCCAGCAGTTACCCGGGACTAGCGGGAGAGACCCAGTACTTC

clone_size: -
v_call: TRBV19
j_call: TRBJ2-7
d_call: TRBD1
cdr3_aa: CASSIDRGSSYEQYF
cdr3_nt: TGTGCCAGTAGCATAGACAGGGGGAGCTCCTACGAGCAGTACTTC

clone_size: few
v_call: TRBV5-1
j_call: TRBJ1-1
d_call: -
cdr3_aa: CASSRFNQVGTEAFF
cdr3_nt: TGCGCCAGCAGCCGATTTAATCAGGTCGGCACTGAAGCTTTCTTT

clone_size: few
v_call: TRBV11-1
j_call: TRBJ2-1
d_call: -
cdr3_aa: CASSARELRGNEQFF
cdr3_nt: TGTGCCAGCTCCGCAAGGGAGTTACGGGGCAATGAGCAGTTCTTC

clone_size: -
v_call: TRBV2
j_call: TRBJ2-1
d_call: -
cdr3_aa: CAGAAARAYNEQFF
cdr3_nt: TGTGCCGGGGCCGCGGCTAGAGCCTACAATGAGCAGTTCTTC

clone_size: many
v_call: TRBV29-1
j_call: TRBJ2-5
d_call: TRBD2
cdr3_aa: CSGSKLGLAVGETQYF
cdr3_nt: TGCAGCGGCTCGAAATTGGGACTAGCTGTGGGAGAGACCCAGTACTTC

clone_size: few
v_call: TRBV20-1
j_call: TRBJ1-1
d_call: -
cdr3_aa: CSASISGNTEAFF
cdr3_nt: TGCAGTGCTAGTATTTCAGGGAACACTGAAGCTTTCTTT

clone_size: -
v_call: TRBV5-1
j_call: TRBJ2-6
d_call: TRBD1
cdr3_aa: CASSGTGGAGANVLTF
cdr3_nt: TGCGCCAGCAGCGGCACAGGGGGCGCTGGGGCCAACGTCCTGACTTTC

clone_size: -
v_call: TRBV9
j_call: TRBJ2-7
d_call: TRBD1
cdr3_aa: CASSVTGGDRYEQYF
cdr3_nt: TGTGCCAGCAGCGTCACAGGGGGCGACAGGTACGAGCAGTACTTC

clone_size: once
v_call: TRBV14
j_call: TRBJ1-4
d_call: -
cdr3_aa: CACSQERQKADEKLFF
cdr3_nt: TGTGCCTGCAGCCAAGAAAGGCAGAAGGCGGATGAAAAACTGTTTTTT

clone_size: few
v_call: TRBV5-1
j_call: TRBJ2-4
d_call: -
cdr3_aa: CASSLGSAENIQYF
cdr3_nt: TGCGCCAGCAGCTTGGGGTCTGCGGAAAACATTCAGTACTTC

clone_size: -
v_call: TRBV20-1
j_call: TRBJ2-7
d_call: -
cdr3_aa: CSAWGDGISVSSYEQYF
cdr3_nt: TGCAGTGCTTGGGGGGATGGCATTAGCGTGAGCTCCTACGAGCAGTACTTC

clone_size: -
v_call: TRBV11-2
j_call: TRBJ1-1
d_call: TRBD1
cdr3_aa: CASSLQGAHTEAFF
cdr3_nt: TGTGCCAGCAGCTTACAGGGGGCGCACACTGAAGCTTTCTTT

clone_size: few
v_call: TRBV7-2
j_call: TRBJ2-1
d_call: TRBD2
cdr3_aa: CASSSTGTTSYNEQFF
cdr3_nt: TGTGCCAGCAGCTCAACCGGGACTACCTCCTACAATGAGCAGTTCTTC

clone_size: few
v_call: TRBV29-1
j_call: TRBJ2-3
d_call: -
cdr3_aa: CSVEKGMGTDTQYF
cdr3_nt: TGCAGCGTTGAAAAGGGGATGGGCACAGATACGCAGTATTTT

clone_size: few
v_call: TRBV11-2
j_call: TRBJ2-1
d_call: TRBD1
cdr3_aa: CASTSGTGGYNEQFF
cdr3_nt: TGTGCCAGCACATCCGGGACAGGGGGGTACAATGAGCAGTTCTTC

clone_size: -
v_call: TRBV12-3/TRBV12-4
j_call: TRBJ2-1
d_call: -
cdr3_aa: CASSLMLGEDNEQFF
cdr3_nt: TGTGCCAGCAGTTTAATGCTGGGGGAGGACAATGAGCAGTTCTTC

clone_size: few
v_call: TRBV9
j_call: TRBJ2-5
d_call: TRBD2
cdr3_aa: CASSQSGGKETQYF
cdr3_nt: TGTGCCAGCAGCCAAAGCGGGGGGAAGGAGACCCAGTACTTC

clone_size: -
v_call: TRBV20-1
j_call: TRBJ2-4
d_call: -
cdr3_aa: CSAREAGPAKNIQYF
cdr3_nt: TGCAGTGCTAGAGAAGCGGGTCCAGCCAAAAACATTCAGTACTTC

clone_size: -
v_call: TRBV27
j_call: TRBJ2-3
d_call: TRBD2
cdr3_aa: CALRTSGFTDTQYF
cdr3_nt: TGTGCCCTCAGGACTAGCGGATTCACAGATACGCAGTATTTT

clone_size: -
v_call: TRBV29-1
j_call: TRBJ2-5
d_call: -
cdr3_aa: CSSSARGPGETQYF
cdr3_nt: TGCAGCTCCTCGGCACGGGGCCCCGGGGAGACCCAGTACTTC

clone_size: -
v_call: TRBV2
j_call: TRBJ2-5
d_call: -
cdr3_aa: CASSGERQGYELYF
cdr3_nt: TGTGCCAGCAGCGGAGAAAGGCAGGGCTACGAGCTGTACTTC

clone_size: many
v_call: TRBV12-3/TRBV12-4
j_call: TRBJ1-2
d_call: -
cdr3_aa: CASSLERGGYTF
cdr3_nt: TGTGCCAGCAGCCTGGAACGGGGGGGCTACACCTTC

clone_size: -
v_call: TRBV4-1
j_call: TRBJ2-5
d_call: -
cdr3_aa: CASSQDLSDLFQETQYF
cdr3_nt: TGCGCCAGCAGCCAAGATTTATCAGACTTGTTCCAAGAGACCCAGTACTTC

clone_size: -
v_call: TRBV29-1
j_call: TRBJ2-7
d_call: TRBD2
cdr3_aa: CSVGWGTSGRALYNEQYF
cdr3_nt: TGCAGCGTTGGTTGGGGGACTAGCGGGAGGGCCTTGTACAATGAGCAGTACTTC

clone_size: -
v_call: TRBV6-1
j_call: TRBJ2-3
d_call: TRBD1
cdr3_aa: CASSNSGTAYTDTQYF
cdr3_nt: TGTGCCAGCAGTAATTCCGGGACAGCCTACACAGATACGCAGTATTTT

clone_size: few
v_call: TRBV27
j_call: TRBJ2-7
d_call: TRBD2
cdr3_aa: CASSGIWGLGPSSYEQYF
cdr3_nt: TGTGCCAGCAGTGGGATTTGGGGACTAGGGCCCTCCTCCTACGAGCAGTACTTC

clone_size: -
v_call: TRBV4-1
j_call: TRBJ2-5
d_call: -
cdr3_aa: CASSRSVPQETQYF
cdr3_nt: TGCGCCAGCAGCCGGAGCGTGCCGCAAGAGACCCAGTACTTC